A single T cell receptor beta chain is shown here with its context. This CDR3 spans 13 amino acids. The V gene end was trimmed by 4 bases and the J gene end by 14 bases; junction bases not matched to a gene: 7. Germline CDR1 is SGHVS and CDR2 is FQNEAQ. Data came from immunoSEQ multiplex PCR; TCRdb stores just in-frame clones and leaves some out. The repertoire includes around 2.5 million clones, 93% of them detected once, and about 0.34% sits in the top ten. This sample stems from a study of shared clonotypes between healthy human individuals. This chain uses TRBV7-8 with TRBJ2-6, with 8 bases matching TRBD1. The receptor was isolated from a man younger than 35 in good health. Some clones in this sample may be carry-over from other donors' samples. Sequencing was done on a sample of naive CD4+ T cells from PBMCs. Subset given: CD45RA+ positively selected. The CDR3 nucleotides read TGTGCCAGCAGCTCAGGACAGGGCATGATCCTGACTTTC. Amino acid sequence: CASSSGQGMILTF. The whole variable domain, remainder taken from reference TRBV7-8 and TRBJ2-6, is GAGVSQSPRYKVAKRGQDVALRCDPISGHVSLFWYQQALGQGPEFLTYFQNEAQLDKSGLPSDRFFAERPEGSVSTLKIQRTQQEDSAVYLCASSSGQGMILTFGAGSRLTVL.